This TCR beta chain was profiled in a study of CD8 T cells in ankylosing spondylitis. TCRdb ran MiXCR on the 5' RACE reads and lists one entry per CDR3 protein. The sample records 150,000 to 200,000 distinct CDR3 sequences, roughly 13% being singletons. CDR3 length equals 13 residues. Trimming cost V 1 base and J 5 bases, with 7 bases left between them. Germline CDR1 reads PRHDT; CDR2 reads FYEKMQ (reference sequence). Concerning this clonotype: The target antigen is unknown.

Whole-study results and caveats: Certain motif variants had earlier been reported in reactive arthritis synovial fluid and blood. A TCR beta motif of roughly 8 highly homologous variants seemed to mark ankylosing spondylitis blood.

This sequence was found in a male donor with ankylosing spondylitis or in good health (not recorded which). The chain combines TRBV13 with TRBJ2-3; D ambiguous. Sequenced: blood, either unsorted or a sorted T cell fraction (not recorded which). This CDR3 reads CASSLEIGDTQYF. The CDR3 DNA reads TGTGCCAGCAGCTTAGAAATTGGAGATACGCAGTATTTT.